These 17 T cell receptor beta chains originate from one sample sequenced in a study of blood T cell repertoires in COVID-19. Measured with immunoSEQ multiplex PCR; TCRdb has only the in-frame clones, and not every one. The data contain roughly 200,000 clones, 84% of them singletons. Sequences were obtained from peripheral blood. These receptors were collected from a human donor in a cohort sampled during active COVID-19.

Regarding this clone: Other nucleotide sequences in the sample specify the same CDR3. V is TRBV5-1 and J is TRBJ2-2; 7 bases match TRBD1. CDR3 size: 14 residues. Germline V gene data show CDR1 as SGHRS and CDR2 as YFSETQ. The V gene end was trimmed by 4 bases and the J gene end by 3 bases; junction bases not matched to a gene: 3. CDR3 nucleotide sequence: TGCGCCAGCAGCCCTGACAGGGACACCGGGGAGCTGTTTTTT. This sequence encodes CASSPDRDTGELFF. Looking up the rest from reference TRBV5-1 and TRBJ2-2 gives the full variable domain: KAGVTQTPRYLIKTRGQQVTLSCSPISGHRSVSWYQQTPGQGLQFLFEYFSETQRNKGNFPGRFSGRQFSNSRSEMNVSTLELGDSALYLCASSPDRDTGELFFGEGSRLTVL.

V gene TRBV6-2 or TRBV6-3 combines with J gene TRBJ2-1; 8 nucleotides agree with TRBD2. CDR3 size: 15 residues. In germline, CDR1 is MNHEY, CDR2 SVGEGT. Trimming took 2 bases from V and 2 from J; bases not matched to a gene: 2. The DNA for the CDR3 is TGTGCCAGCAGTTACGGGACTAGTACCTACAATGAGCAGTTCTTC. Translating it yields CASSYGTSTYNEQFF.

This chain joins TRBV30 and TRBJ2-2; D is unresolved. Per germline, CDR1 GTSNPN and CDR2 SVGIG (reference sequence). Between the trimmed V and J ends, which lost 2 bases and 4 bases, there was a span of 8 bases. CDR3 length: 13 residues. This chain's CDR3 is CAWSIVSTGELFF. CDR3 in DNA: TGTGCCTGGAGTATCGTCTCCACCGGGGAGCTGTTTTTT.

This chain connects TRBV28 to TRBJ1-5; D possibly corresponds to TRBD1 (5 bases). V lost 5 bases, J lost 6 bases, and 14 bases lay in between. Germline V gene sequence: CDR1 MDHEN, CDR2 SYDVKM. The CDR3 runs 14 residues. CDR3 sequence: CASSLRQRVQPQHF. The CDR3 DNA sequence: TGTGCCAGCAGTCTAAGACAGAGAGTTCAGCCCCAGCATTTT.

This chain uses TRBV11-2 with TRBJ2-1, with D tentatively TRBD1 (7 bases). Germline CDR1 reads SGHAT; CDR2 reads FQNNGV. Trimming cost V 4 bases and J 8 bases, with 18 bases left between them. The CDR3 loop spans 15 amino acids. CDR3 in amino acids: CASSSQGGLVDEQFF. The CDR3 DNA sequence: TGTGCCAGCAGCTCCCAGGGGGGCCTTGTGGATGAGCAGTTCTTC. Supplemented by reference TRBV11-2 and TRBJ2-1, the full variable domain reads EAGVAQSPRYKIIEKRQSVAFWCNPISGHATLYWYQQILGQGPKLLIQFQNNGVVDDSQLPKDRFSAERLKGVDSTLKIQPAKLEDSAVYLCASSSQGGLVDEQFFGPGTRLTVL.

The genes are TRBV5-1 and TRBJ2-3, with D possibly matching TRBD2 (6 bases). This CDR3 contains 14 residues. The V and J ends lost 5 bases and 2 bases respectively, with 12 bases between them. Germline V gene data show CDR1 as SGHRS and CDR2 as YFSETQ. This chain's CDR3 is CASRGVADTDTQYF. The DNA for the CDR3 is TGCGCCAGCAGAGGAGTAGCGGACACAGATACGCAGTATTTT.

This clone has just one count. CDR3 coding DNA: TGCGCCAGCAGTCTTGACAGGACTAATGAAAAACTGTTTTTT. This gives the protein CASSLDRTNEKLFF. This chain connects TRBV5-1 to TRBJ1-4, with D perhaps matching TRBD1 (6 bases). Trimming cost V 5 bases and J 2 bases, with 10 bases left between them. This CDR3 contains 14 residues. From germline, CDR1 is SGHRS and CDR2 YFSETQ.

The chain combines TRBV5-1 with TRBJ2-1, with 9 bases fitting TRBD2. CDR3 length: 18 amino acids. Trimming removed 3 bases from V and 0 bases from J; junction bases left unmatched: 10. CDR1 SGHRS and CDR2 YFSETQ come from the germline V gene. CDR3 sequence reads: CASSSAGTSRPSYNEQFF. The CDR3 nucleotides are TGCGCCAGCAGCTCTGCAGGGACTAGCCGACCCTCCTACAATGAGCAGTTCTTC.

This rearrangement joins TRBV19 to TRBJ2-2, with a possible D match to TRBD1 (6 bases). CDR3 length: 15 residues. Germline CDR1 and CDR2: LNHDA and SQIVND (reference sequence). The V and J ends lost 1 base and 2 bases respectively, with 8 bases between them. In DNA, the CDR3 is TGTGCCAGTAGTATAGGGACAGTAAACACCGGGGAGCTGTTTTTT. Its translation: CASSIGTVNTGELFF.

The chain has TRBV7-2 and TRBJ1-1; maybe TRBD1 (5 bases). The V and J ends lost 3 bases and 5 bases respectively, with 16 bases between them. This CDR3 is 15 amino acids long. From germline, CDR1 is SGHTA and CDR2 FQGNSA. CDR3 amino acids: CASSLSRAGGTEAFF. The CDR3 DNA sequence: TGTGCCAGCAGCTTGTCAAGGGCGGGGGGAACTGAAGCTTTCTTT.

CDR3 coding DNA: TGTGCCGCTAGCGGGGGTAACTATGGCTACACCTTC. As protein: CAASGGNYGYTF. The chain carries TRBV6-6 and TRBJ1-2; D is perhaps TRBD1 (5 bases). Germline V gene data show CDR1 as MNHNY and CDR2 as SVGAGI (reference sequence). This CDR3 spans 12 amino acids. The V gene lost 11 bases and the J gene lost 1 base, with 11 bases spanning the gap.

The chain has TRBV9 and TRBJ1-4; unclear D gene. Deletions cut 0 bases from V and 10 bases from J, with 13 bases between. This CDR3 is 14 amino acids long. Germline CDR1 is SGDLS and CDR2 is YYNGEE. As DNA, the CDR3 is TGTGCCAGCAGCGTAGATCTCCGCTTCGGAAAACTGTTTTTT. Protein product: CASSVDLRFGKLFF.

This clone was seen more than once but under ten times. The chain has TRBV19 and TRBJ2-3, with TRBD2 identical over 9 bases. The ends lost 5 bases at V and 4 bases at J; junction bases unmatched: 4. Germline-derived CDR1 and CDR2 are LNHDA and SQIVND (reference sequence). The CDR3 has 14 residues. CDR3 sequence (DNA): TGTGCCAGTAGTGCTGGACTAGCGCCAGATACGCAGTATTTT. As protein: CASSAGLAPDTQYF.

This clone has more than one count but fewer than ten. This rearrangement joins TRBV28 to TRBJ2-2, with a weak D call TRBD1 (5 bases). The length of the CDR3 is 14 residues. Per the germline V gene, CDR1 is MDHEN and CDR2 is SYDVKM. Trimming left V 5 bases short and J 1 base short, with 8 bases between. This chain's CDR3 is CASSIQGNTGELFF. CDR3 coding DNA: TGTGCCAGCAGTATCCAGGGGAACACCGGGGAGCTGTTTTTT.

V and J are TRBV10-3 and TRBJ2-1; 8 nucleotides match TRBD2. Germline CDR1 and CDR2: ENHRY and SYGVKD. The CDR3 sequence is 16 residues long. The J segment lost 9 bases and the V segment lost 4 bases, leaving 14 bases of the junction unmatched. In DNA form, the CDR3 reads TGTGCCATCAGTGGGGTCGGTAGCGGGGATGGTAGTGAGCAGTTCTTC. Translating gives CAISGVGSGDGSEQFF.

The rearrangement links TRBV29-1 to TRBJ2-7; weak D call: TRBD2 (6 bases). Germline loops: CDR1 SQVTM, CDR2 ANQGSEA. CDR3 size: 14 residues. Trimming removed 2 bases at V and 7 bases at J, with 18 bases between. The DNA for the CDR3 is TGCAGCGTTGAAAAAAACGGGAGTCCCGATGAGCAGTACTTC. Residues: CSVEKNGSPDEQYF.

V and J are TRBV12-3 or TRBV12-4 and TRBJ2-2, with TRBD2 as a possible D gene (6 bases). The CDR3 loop spans 13 amino acids. V gave up 7 bases and J gave up 6 bases, with 12 bases separating them. CDR3 DNA sequence: TGTGCCAGCATCTCCAGCGGGTCCGGGGAGCTGTTTTTT. Its translation is CASISSGSGELFF.